Below, 9 T cell receptor beta chains from the same sample are listed, as sequenced in a study of T cell responses to AZD1222 COVID-19 vaccine. TCRdb's copy holds only in-frame clones and misses some; the assay was immunoSEQ multiplex PCR. The sample lists over 100,000 clones, approximately 91% seen once, with roughly 12% in the top ten. The sample here was peripheral blood, taken on day 0 of MenACWY control vaccination. The receptor source for this set is an adult in good health.

V usage is TRBV28 and J usage is TRBJ2-1; maybe TRBD1 (6 bases). Germline V lookup: CDR1 MDHEN, CDR2 SYDVKM. The CDR3 runs 14 residues. V was shortened by 2 bases and J by 2 bases, with 7 bases between the two germline ends. The CDR3 reads CASSLEGAYNEQFF. As DNA, the CDR3 is TGTGCCAGCAGTTTAGAGGGGGCCTACAATGAGCAGTTCTTC.

The V gene is TRBV28, the J gene TRBJ1-3; tentatively, D is TRBD1 (6 bases). The germline V gene encodes CDR1 MDHEN and CDR2 SYDVKM. CDR3 size: 17 residues. V lost 4 bases and J 0 bases, leaving 16 bases between the germline ends. The CDR3 region has the DNA TGTGCCAGCAGTTCCAACGGGACACCTCGCTCTGGAAACACCATATATTTT. It is translated as CASSSNGTPRSGNTIYF. The complete variable domain, with remaining parts taken from reference TRBV28 and TRBJ1-3, reads DVKVTQSSRYLVKRTGEKVFLECVQDMDHENMFWYRQDPGLGLRLIYFSYDVKMKEKGDIPEGYSVSREKKERFSLILESASTNQTSMYLCASSSNGTPRSGNTIYFGEGSWLTVV.

This chain uses TRBV28 with TRBJ2-7; the D gene is possibly TRBD1 (5 bases). This CDR3 region has 15 residues. The germline CDR1 and CDR2 sequences are MDHEN and SYDVKM. V lost 3 bases and J lost 6, with 18 bases in between. CDR3 sequence: CASSLNMGPLGEQYF. CDR3 in DNA: TGTGCCAGCAGTTTGAATATGGGGCCCCTGGGCGAGCAGTACTTC.

J is TRBJ2-5 and V is TRBV5-4; D possibly corresponds to TRBD1 (5 bases). Looked up from germline, CDR1 is SGHNT and CDR2 is YYREEE (reference sequence). V was shortened by 0 bases and J by 2 bases, with 11 bases between the two germline ends. The CDR3 runs to 15 residues. DNA for the CDR3: TGTGCCAGCAGCTTGGCCGCGACAGTACAAGAGACCCAGTACTTC. Protein product: CASSLAATVQETQYF. Full variable domain (rest looked up from reference TRBV5-4 and TRBJ2-5): ETGVTQSPTHLIKTRGQQVTLRCSSQSGHNTVSWYQQALGQGPQFIFQYYREEENGRGNFPPRFSGLQFPNYSSELNVNALELDDSALYLCASSLAATVQETQYFGPGTRLLVL.

This clone was seen more than once but under ten times. V is TRBV12-3 or TRBV12-4 and J is TRBJ1-2, with unresolved D. The CDR3 runs 12 residues. Trimming removed 2 bases at V and 10 bases at J, with 11 bases between. This CDR3 is CASSLSRQDYTF. The CDR3 nucleotides read TGTGCCAGCAGTTTAAGTCGGCAGGACTACACCTTC.

This sequence joins TRBV28 and TRBJ1-2; 10 bases agree with TRBD1. The CDR3 runs to 15 residues. Germline CDR1 MDHEN, CDR2 SYDVKM. The V segment lost 7 bases and the J segment 4 bases; nucleotides outside the gene matches: 9. The CDR3 region has the DNA TGTGCCAGCACCCAACAGACAGGGGGCGCCTATGGCTACACCTTC. Its translation: CASTQQTGGAYGYTF.

The V gene is TRBV5-6, the J gene TRBJ1-1, with 12 bases identical to TRBD1. CDR1 and CDR2 (germline): SGHDT, YYEEEE. V was pared by 3 bases and J by 5 bases, with 8 bases of the junction left unmatched. The CDR3 sequence is 16 residues long. The CDR3 loop is CASSYLGTGGLTEAFF. Written as DNA, the CDR3 is TGTGCCAGCAGCTACCTCGGGACAGGGGGCCTTACTGAAGCTTTCTTT.

V and J are TRBV7-2 and TRBJ1-1; D gene uncertain. Germline V gives CDR1 SGHTA, CDR2 FQGNSA. Trimming left V 3 bases short and J 10 bases short, with 12 bases between. The CDR3 is made up of 12 amino acids. The CDR3 DNA reads as TGTGCCAGCAGCTTTGGGCCCGAGGGAGCTTTCTTT. This sequence encodes CASSFGPEGAFF.

This clone occurred once. The CDR3 coding sequence is TGTGCCAGCAGTGTTAGACAGGGGTGGGGCACAGATACGCAGTATTTT. Encoded protein: CASSVRQGWGTDTQYF. The rearrangement joins TRBV6-1 to TRBJ2-3; TRBD1 aligns across 8 bases. Looked up from germline, CDR1 is MNHNS and CDR2 is SASEGT. The CDR3 has 16 amino acids. V was clipped by 4 bases and J by 1 base; unmatched bases: 7.